This T cell receptor beta chain comes out of a study of T cell repertoires in cytomegalovirus infection. Whole-study context: CMV epitopes in the study were HLA-C-restricted (recently identified) and HLA-B-restricted (well studied). Shared public TCR beta signatures pointed to both CMV infection and a matching HLA type. Study-wide points: In two of eight donors, the top clonotype was HLA-C-restricted CMV-specific.

With 5 bases clipped from V and 5 bases from J, the junction kept 4 bases outside the gene matches. The CDR3 spans 14 residues. CDR1 is SGHTA, CDR2 FQGNSA, per germline. From the reads, TCRdb called clonotypes with MiXCR, one entry per CDR3 protein. The table records fewer than 900,000 distinct CDR3 sequences, almost 30% of them present only once. There are many counts of this clonotype. Its cognate antigen is unknown. Sequencing used cultured CD8+ T cells from PBMCs, obtained from culture after CMV antigen stimulation. The clonotype was recovered from a human donor in good health (CMV status not recorded). Some clones in this sample may be carry-over from other donors' samples. The chain combines TRBV7-2 with TRBJ2-5, with 11 bases that match TRBD1. The CDR3 DNA reads as TGTGCCAGCAGCCTCCGGGACAGGGGGGAGACCCAGTACTTC. Its translation: CASSLRDRGETQYF.